This entry is about one TCR beta chain. Its antigen remains undetermined. Base qualities are not at hand, and no much larger clone is one base apart. To demonstrate the VDJtools post-analysis software, the study profiled TCR beta repertoires from the peripheral blood of about 13 young patients with multiple sclerosis. The multiple sclerosis patients were children and adolescents ranging in age from 6 to 15 years. From a lookup of the germline V gene, CDR1 and CDR2 are LGHNA and YNFKEQ. Spanning cysteine to phenylalanine, the CDR3 consists of 15 amino acids. Of the read, only the CDR3 DNA is kept; its 45 bases are in frame from base 1. V loses 1 base, J loses 3 bases, and the germline ends lie 12 bases apart. This specimen belongs to a study of post-analysis software for immune sequencing data (dated by TCRdb to the mid-2010s). Context from the whole study: Disease courses on record covered relapsing-remitting, secondary progressive and progressive-relapsing multiple sclerosis, though some patients had no subtype annotation. The patient repertoires were set against ten to eleven previously published healthy control repertoires from donors whose ages ranged from roughly 6 to 25 years. A subset of samples was prepared in parallel using single-end sample barcoding, then pooled and co-amplified after Illumina adapter ligation. Summary of the overall study and its limitations: Direct clustering with F measure revealed strong co-clustering of samples prepared in the same batch, which led to a batch-effect correction. The control group was slightly older than the multiple sclerosis patient group. Significantly lower normalized Chao1 diversity was found in multiple sclerosis patients than in controls, suggesting substantial peripheral T-cell clonal expansion. Roughly 5 TRBV segments, including TRBV5-6, TRBV5-1 and TRBV20-1, were significantly more frequent in patients than controls.

Library method: PCR. The sample was run on an Illumina HiSeq 2500. To reduce PCR and sequencing biases, unique molecular identifiers were built into the TCR beta cDNA libraries. Some 500,000 cDNA molecules were obtained per 1 to 10 million input T cells, so each molecule approximated one T cell. The same protocol used for the earlier healthy control dataset was applied to prepare and sequence the patient libraries. Within a given batch, samples were prepared together, multiplexed and sequenced on the same HiSeq lane. In the source study's methods: MIGEC handled the raw barcoded reads, throwing out single-read molecular identifier groups before consensus assembly and CDR3 extraction. VDJtools was used for post-analysis of the clonotype tables, and diversity was normalized by down-sampling every dataset to the size of the smallest sample. Repertoire overlap clustering matched CDR3 amino acid but not nucleotide sequences to correct batch-related cross-sample contamination. The public reads were reanalyzed by TCRdb: fastp trimming at Q25, MiXCR alignment, in-frame beta chains only. A single entry per CDR3 protein holds the most common genes and DNA from its merged rows. These V and J calls derive from TCRdb rather than the authors' analysis. The sample profile shows 820,000 or so distinct CDR3 sequences; around 53% of them were found once. The top ten hold 4.6% of the sample.

This clonotype originated in a girl aged 5 to 17 with multiple sclerosis. This receptor chain uses TRBV4-2 and TRBJ1-1; TRBD1 is perhaps the D gene, given 6 matching bases. The specimen sequenced was blood. CDR3 reads: CASSQGLGADTEAFF. The bases are TGTGCCAGCAGCCAAGGGCTGGGGGCGGACACTGAAGCTTTCTTT.